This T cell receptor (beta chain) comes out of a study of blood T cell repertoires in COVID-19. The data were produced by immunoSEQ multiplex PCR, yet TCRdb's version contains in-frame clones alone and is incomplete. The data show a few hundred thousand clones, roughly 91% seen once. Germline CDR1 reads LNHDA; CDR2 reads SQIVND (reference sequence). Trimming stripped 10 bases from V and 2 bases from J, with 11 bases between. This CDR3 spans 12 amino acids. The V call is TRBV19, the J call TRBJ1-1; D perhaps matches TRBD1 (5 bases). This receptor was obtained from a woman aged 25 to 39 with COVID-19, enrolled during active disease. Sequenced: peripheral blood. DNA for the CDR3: TGTGCCACCAGCCAGGGCAACACTGAAGCTTTCTTT. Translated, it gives CATSQGNTEAFF.